This TCR beta chain was observed in a study of T cell responses to AZD1222 COVID-19 vaccine. Regarding the study as a whole: Two AZD1222 administrations were followed by greater Spike-specific TCR breadth and depth.

The CDR3 contains 14 residues. Germline loops: CDR1 LGHDT, CDR2 YNNKEL (reference sequence). The V end lost 4 bases, the J end lost 4 bases, and 14 bases lay between the germline ends. Using immunoSEQ multiplex PCR, the repertoire was profiled, and TCRdb retains in-frame clones only, with some absent. The sample includes about 120,000 clones, 87% of them seen just once. As to this clone: The antigen is undetermined.

The clonotype originates from an adult in good health. The chain employs TRBV3-1 (or the pseudogene TRBV3-2) and TRBJ2-7; D not resolved. The sequences come from peripheral blood, collected on day 0 of AZD1222 vaccination. CDR3 in DNA: TGTGCCAGCAGCCCCCCTAATCAGCTTTACGAGCAGTACTTC. Translation: CASSPPNQLYEQYF.